This TCR beta chain was retrieved from a study of T cells in Graves' hyperthyroidism and ophthalmopathy (dated by TCRdb to about 2019). Concerning the study at large: Peripheral blood was collected at initial diagnosis, before any treatment. An independent validation cohort of around 19 hyperthyroidism patients and approximately 17 patients who later progressed to ophthalmopathy tested prospective prediction of ophthalmopathy. After blood sampling, hyperthyroidism patients were treated with methimazole at a starting dose of 30 mg daily, and ophthalmopathy patients were treated with high-dose intravenous methylprednisolone. The 100 discovery patients were divided at random into training and test sets in a 7:3 ratio. According to the paper, TCR Vbeta CDR3 sequencing was carried out on 135 peripheral blood samples, which came from fewer than 50 ophthalmopathy, 70 to 80 hyperthyroidism and roughly 17 progressor patients. In addition, the study compared T-cell repertoires in thyroid tissue and in blood from about 6 Graves' hyperthyroidism patients. To identify TCR V-J signatures that set the groups apart, the researchers used a discovery cohort of 95 to 100 patients, made up of 40 to 45 with Graves' ophthalmopathy and 57 with stable Graves' hyperthyroidism. The paper as a whole reports these results and caveats: Most expanded thyroid clonotypes (frequency above 0.001) were also detected in blood, a finding suggesting that blood repertoires may reflect thyroid immune responses. In validation, the model predicted progression to ophthalmopathy a median of about 5.9 months before onset, with over 60% sensitivity and just under 75% specificity. No statistical method was used to set the sample size in advance, and investigators knew the group allocation. A 13 V-J signature model separated ophthalmopathy from stable hyperthyroidism, with approximately 87% sensitivity and 81% to 83% specificity in cross-validation and 80%/75% in testing.

The TCR beta CDR3 regions were amplified from the RNA transcripts. The TCR CDR3 was subjected to a first round of RT-PCR using the HTBI primer set and the Qiagen OneStep RT-PCR kit. Libraries were constructed in a second round of multiplex PCR, after which size selection and purification were performed. The libraries were sequenced on an Illumina HiSeq2000 using paired-end 100 bp reads. The authors processed their data as follows. SOAPnuke was used to process the raw data, throwing out any read that contained adapters or uncalled bases, had a mean Phred below 15, or lacked an exact constant-primer or identifier match. COPE v1.2.5 was used to merge high-quality paired reads, and clonotypes were defined as unique nucleotide sequences. Clonotypes were aligned to IMGT TRBV, TRBD and TRBJ reference segments using MiTCR v1.1. The analysis included only V-J combinations with a frequency above 0.0001, which together covered roughly 99% of the repertoires. The TCS score was defined as F50 (clonal expansion) divided by E x V (chaos), with BLOSUM62-based TCRdist calculated between CDR3 peptides within each V-J. Welch's t-statistics and random forest reduced around 510 V-J features to 13, which were used in a naive Bayes classifier (R e1071). Clones were called with MiXCR by TCRdb after fastp trimmed the public reads at Q25, and only in-frame beta chains were retained. Identical CDR3 proteins give one entry, which carries the most common genes and DNA. TCRdb, not the original authors, processed these V and J calls. Across this sample there are 470,000 or so distinct CDR3 sequences, with around 20% seen only once. 26% of the sample lies in the top ten.

The table lists this clonotype with many counts. This clone's antigen is unknown. Within one base of it there is no much larger clone, and no base qualities were kept. Stable Graves' hyperthyroidism was defined as no progression to ophthalmopathy during 18 months of follow-up. Hyperthyroidism patients were newly diagnosed, had a disease duration of under 2 months, and were aged 18 to 65 years. Patients with uncontrolled infections, other autoimmune diseases, pregnancy or lactation were excluded. Diagnoses were based on clinical symptoms, serum thyroxine and TRAb, thyroid ultrasound and orbital computed tomography. PBMCs were separated from 7.5 to 10 ml of fresh peripheral blood using Ficoll-Paque density gradient centrifugation. Total RNA was extracted with Trizol reagent, and quality was checked on an Agilent 2100 Bioanalyzer. The CDR3 runs 18 amino acids, cysteine and phenylalanine included. The kept DNA is CDR3 alone, 54 bases in frame from the first base. In the germline V gene, CDR1 corresponds to MNHEY and CDR2 to SVGEGT. Clipping removes 0 bases from V and 0 bases from J, with 10 as the unmatched junction base count.

Sequenced material: blood. The receptor was isolated from a man between 18 and 35 years old with Graves' hyperthyroidism. The chain uses TRBV6-2 or TRBV6-3 and TRBJ2-7; the central 8 bases match TRBD1. The nucleotide sequence is TGTGCCAGCAGTTACTCGATGGGCAGGGGGCAATCCTCCTACGAGCAGTACTTC. Translation gives CASSYSMGRGQSSYEQYF.